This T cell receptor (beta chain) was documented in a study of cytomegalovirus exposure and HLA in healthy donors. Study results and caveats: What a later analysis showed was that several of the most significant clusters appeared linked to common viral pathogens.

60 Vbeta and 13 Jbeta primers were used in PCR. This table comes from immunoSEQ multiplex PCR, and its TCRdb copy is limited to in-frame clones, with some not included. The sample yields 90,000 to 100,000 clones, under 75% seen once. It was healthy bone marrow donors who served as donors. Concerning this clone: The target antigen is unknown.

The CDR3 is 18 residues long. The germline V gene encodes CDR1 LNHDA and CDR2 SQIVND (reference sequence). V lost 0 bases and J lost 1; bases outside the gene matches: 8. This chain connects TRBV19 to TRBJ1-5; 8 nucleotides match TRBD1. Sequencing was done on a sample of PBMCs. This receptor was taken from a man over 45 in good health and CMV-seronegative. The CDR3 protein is CASSIDSGGGMSNQPQHF. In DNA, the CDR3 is TGTGCCAGTAGTATAGACTCAGGGGGCGGTATGAGCAATCAGCCCCAGCATTTT.